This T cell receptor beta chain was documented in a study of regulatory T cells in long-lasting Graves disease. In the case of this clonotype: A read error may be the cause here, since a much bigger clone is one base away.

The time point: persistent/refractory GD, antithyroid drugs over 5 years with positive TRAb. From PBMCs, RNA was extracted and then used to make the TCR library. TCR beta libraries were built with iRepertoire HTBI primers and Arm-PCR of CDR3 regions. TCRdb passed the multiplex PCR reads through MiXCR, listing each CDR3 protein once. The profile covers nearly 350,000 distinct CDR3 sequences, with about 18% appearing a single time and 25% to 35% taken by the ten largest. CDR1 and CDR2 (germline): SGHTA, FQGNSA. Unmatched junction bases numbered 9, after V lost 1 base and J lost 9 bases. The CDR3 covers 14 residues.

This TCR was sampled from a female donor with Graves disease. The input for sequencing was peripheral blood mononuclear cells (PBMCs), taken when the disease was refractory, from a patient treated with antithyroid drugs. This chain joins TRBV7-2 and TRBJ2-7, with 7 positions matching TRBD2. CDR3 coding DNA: TGTGCCAGCAGCTTAGGGGGGGGTGAGCACGGGCAGTACTTC. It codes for CASSLGGGEHGQYF.